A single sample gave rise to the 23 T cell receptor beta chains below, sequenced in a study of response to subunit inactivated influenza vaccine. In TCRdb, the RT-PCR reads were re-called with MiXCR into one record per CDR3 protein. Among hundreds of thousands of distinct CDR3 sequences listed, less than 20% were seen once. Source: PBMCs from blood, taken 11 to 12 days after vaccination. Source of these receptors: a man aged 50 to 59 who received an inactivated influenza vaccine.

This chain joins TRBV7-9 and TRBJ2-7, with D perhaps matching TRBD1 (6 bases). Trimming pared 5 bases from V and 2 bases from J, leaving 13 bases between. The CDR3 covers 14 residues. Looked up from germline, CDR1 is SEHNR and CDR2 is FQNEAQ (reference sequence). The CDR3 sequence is CASSHRQVPYEQYF. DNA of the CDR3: TGTGCCAGCAGCCACCGACAGGTCCCCTACGAGCAGTACTTC.

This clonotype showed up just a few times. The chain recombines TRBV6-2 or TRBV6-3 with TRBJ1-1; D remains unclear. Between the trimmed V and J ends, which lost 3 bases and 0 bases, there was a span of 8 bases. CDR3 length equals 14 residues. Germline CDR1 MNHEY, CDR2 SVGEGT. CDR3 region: CASSYRSLNTEAFF. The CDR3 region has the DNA TGTGCCAGCAGTTATCGCAGTTTGAACACTGAAGCTTTCTTT.

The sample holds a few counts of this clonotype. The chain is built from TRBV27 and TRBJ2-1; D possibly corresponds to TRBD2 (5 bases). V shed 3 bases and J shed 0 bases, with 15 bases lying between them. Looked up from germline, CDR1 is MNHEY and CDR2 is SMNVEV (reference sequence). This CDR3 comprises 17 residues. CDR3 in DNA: TGTGCCAGCAGTTTGGACTCTCTTACTAGCTCCTACAATGAGCAGTTCTTC. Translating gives CASSLDSLTSSYNEQFF.

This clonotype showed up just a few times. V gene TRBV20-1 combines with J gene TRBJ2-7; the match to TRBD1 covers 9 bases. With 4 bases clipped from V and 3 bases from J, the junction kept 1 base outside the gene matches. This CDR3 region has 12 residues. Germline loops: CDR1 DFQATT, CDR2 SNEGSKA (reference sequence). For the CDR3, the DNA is TGCAGTGCTACGGACAGGGGCTACGAGCAGTACTTC. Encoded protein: CSATDRGYEQYF.

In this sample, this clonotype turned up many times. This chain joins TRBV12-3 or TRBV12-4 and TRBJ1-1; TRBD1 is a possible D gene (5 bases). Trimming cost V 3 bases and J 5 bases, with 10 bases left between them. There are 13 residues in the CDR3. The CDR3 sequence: CASSFGSGTEAFF. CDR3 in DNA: TGTGCCAGCAGTTTCGGGTCAGGGACTGAAGCTTTCTTT.

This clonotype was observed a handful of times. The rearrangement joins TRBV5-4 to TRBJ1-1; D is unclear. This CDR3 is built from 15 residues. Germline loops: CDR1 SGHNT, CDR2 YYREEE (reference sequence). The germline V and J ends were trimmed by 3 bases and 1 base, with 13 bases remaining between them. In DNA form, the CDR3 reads TGTGCCAGCAGCTATAATCCCACAGAGAACACTGAAGCTTTCTTT. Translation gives CASSYNPTENTEAFF. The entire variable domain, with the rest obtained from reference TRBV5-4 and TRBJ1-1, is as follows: ETGVTQSPTHLIKTRGQQVTLRCSSQSGHNTVSWYQQALGQGPQFIFQYYREEENGRGNFPPRFSGLQFPNYSSELNVNALELDDSALYLCASSYNPTENTEAFFGQGTRLTVV.

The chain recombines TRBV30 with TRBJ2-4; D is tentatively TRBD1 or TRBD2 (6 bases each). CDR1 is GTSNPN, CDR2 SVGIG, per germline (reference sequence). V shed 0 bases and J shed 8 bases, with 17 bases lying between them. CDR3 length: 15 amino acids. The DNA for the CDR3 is TGTGCCTGGAGTGTCGGGGGACACGGTTATGACATTCAGTACTTC. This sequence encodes CAWSVGGHGYDIQYF.

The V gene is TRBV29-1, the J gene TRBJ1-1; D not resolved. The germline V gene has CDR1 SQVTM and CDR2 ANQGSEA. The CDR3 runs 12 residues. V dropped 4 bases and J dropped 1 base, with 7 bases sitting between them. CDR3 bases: TGCAGCGTTGGGTCGCAGAACACTGAAGCTTTCTTT. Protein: CSVGSQNTEAFF.

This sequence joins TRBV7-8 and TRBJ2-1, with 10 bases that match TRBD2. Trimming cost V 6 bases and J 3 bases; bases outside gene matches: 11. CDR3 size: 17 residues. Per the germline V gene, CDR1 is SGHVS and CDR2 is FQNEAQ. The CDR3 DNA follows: TGTGCCAGCAGTCCCCGACTAGCGGGCCATGACTACAATGAGCAGTTCTTC. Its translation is CASSPRLAGHDYNEQFF.

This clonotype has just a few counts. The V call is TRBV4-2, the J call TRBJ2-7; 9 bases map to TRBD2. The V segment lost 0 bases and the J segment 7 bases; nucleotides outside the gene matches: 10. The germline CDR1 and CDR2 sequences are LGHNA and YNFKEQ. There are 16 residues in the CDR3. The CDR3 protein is CASSQEVSGRLWEQYF. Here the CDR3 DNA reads TGTGCCAGCAGCCAAGAGGTTAGCGGGAGACTATGGGAGCAGTACTTC.

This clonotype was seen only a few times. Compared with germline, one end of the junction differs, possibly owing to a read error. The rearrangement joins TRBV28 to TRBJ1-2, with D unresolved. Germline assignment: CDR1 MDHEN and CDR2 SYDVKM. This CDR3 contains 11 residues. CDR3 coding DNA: TGTGCCAGCAGTCCTAACAATGGCTACACCTTC. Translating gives CASSPNNGYTF.

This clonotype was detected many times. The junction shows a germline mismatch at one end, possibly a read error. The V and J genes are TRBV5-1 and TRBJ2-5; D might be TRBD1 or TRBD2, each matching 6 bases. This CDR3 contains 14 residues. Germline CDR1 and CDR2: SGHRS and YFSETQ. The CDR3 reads CASSLEGGRQPQNF. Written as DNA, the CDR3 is TGCGCCAGCAGCTTGGAGGGGGGCCGGCAGCCTCAAAACTTC.

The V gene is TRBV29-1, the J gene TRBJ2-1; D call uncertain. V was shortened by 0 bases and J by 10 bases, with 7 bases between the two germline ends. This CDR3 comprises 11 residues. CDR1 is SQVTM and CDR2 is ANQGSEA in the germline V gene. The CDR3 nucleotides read TGCAGCGTTGAAGATGGTGGGGAGCAGTTCTTC. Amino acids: CSVEDGGEQFF.

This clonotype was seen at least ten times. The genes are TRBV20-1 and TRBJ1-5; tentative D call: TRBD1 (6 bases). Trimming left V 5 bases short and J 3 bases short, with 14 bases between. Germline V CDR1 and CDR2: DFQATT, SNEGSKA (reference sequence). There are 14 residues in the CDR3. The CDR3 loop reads CSALVGGANQPQHF. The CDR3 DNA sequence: TGCAGTGCTTTGGTCGGGGGGGCCAATCAGCCCCAGCATTTT.

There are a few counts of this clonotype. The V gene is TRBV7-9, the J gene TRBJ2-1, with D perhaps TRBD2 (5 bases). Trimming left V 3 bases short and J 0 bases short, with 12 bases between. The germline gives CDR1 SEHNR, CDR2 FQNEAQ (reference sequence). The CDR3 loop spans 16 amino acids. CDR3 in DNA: TGTGCCAGCAGCTTCCAGCGGCGCTCCTCCTACAATGAGCAGTTCTTC. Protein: CASSFQRRSSYNEQFF.

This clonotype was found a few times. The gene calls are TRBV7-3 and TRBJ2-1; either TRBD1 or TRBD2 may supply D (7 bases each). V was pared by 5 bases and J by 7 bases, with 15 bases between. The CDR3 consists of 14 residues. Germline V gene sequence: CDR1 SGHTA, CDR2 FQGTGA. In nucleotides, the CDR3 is TGTGCCAGCAGCCCCAGGGGGAGGGGGAATGAGCAGTTCTTC. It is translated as CASSPRGRGNEQFF. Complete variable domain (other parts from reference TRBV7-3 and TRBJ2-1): GAGVSQTPSNKVTEKGKYVELRCDPISGHTALYWYRQSLGQGPEFLIYFQGTGAADDSGLPNDRFFAVRPEGSVSTLKIQRTERGDSAVYLCASSPRGRGNEQFFGPGTRLTVL.

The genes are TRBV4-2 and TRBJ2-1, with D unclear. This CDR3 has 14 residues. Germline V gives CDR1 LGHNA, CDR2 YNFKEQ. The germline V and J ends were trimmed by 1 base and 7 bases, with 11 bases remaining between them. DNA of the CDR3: TGTGCCAGCAGCCAAGGTCAGCACGAGAATGAGCAGTTCTTC. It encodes CASSQGQHENEQFF.

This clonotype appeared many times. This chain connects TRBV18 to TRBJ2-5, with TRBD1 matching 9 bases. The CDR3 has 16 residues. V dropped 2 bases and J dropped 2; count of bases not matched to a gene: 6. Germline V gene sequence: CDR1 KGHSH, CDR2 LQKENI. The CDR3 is CASSPFTGGLQETQYF. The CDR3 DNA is TGTGCCAGCTCACCATTCACAGGGGGCCTTCAAGAGACCCAGTACTTC.

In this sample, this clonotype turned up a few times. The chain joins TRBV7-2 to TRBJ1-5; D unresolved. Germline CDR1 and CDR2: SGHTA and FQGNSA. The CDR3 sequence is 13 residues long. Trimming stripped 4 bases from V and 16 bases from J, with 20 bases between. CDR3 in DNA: TGTGCCAGCAGCTCCCCTGACACCCGTCAGAGACATTTT. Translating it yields CASSSPDTRQRHF.

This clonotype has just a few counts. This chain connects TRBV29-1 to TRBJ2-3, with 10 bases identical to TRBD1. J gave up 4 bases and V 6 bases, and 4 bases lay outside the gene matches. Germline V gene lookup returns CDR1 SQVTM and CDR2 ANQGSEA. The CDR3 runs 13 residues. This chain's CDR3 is CSVETGGADTQYF. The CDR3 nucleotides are TGCAGCGTGGAGACAGGGGGCGCAGATACGCAGTATTTT.

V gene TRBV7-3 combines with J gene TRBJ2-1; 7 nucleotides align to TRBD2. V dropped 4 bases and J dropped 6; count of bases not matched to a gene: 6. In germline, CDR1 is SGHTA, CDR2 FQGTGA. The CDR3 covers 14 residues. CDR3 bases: TGTGCCAGCAGCTGGACCGGGGGGTCCAATGAGCAGTTCTTC. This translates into CASSWTGGSNEQFF.

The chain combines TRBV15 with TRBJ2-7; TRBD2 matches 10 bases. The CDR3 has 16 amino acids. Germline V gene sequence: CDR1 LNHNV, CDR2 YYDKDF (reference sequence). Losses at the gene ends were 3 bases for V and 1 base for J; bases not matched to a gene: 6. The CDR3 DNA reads TGTGCCACCAGCAGGGGGGCTAGCGGGGGTTCCTACGAGCAGTACTTC. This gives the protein CATSRGASGGSYEQYF.

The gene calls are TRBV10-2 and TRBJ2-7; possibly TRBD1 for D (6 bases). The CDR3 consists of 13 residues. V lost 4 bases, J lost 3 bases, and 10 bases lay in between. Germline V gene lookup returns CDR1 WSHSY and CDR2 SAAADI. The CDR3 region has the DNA TGCGCCAGCAGTGCTGGACAGAACTACGAGCAGTACTTC. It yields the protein CASSAGQNYEQYF.